Given below is one T cell receptor beta chain in context. Antigen unknown. CDR1 and CDR2 from the germline V gene are LNHDA and SQIVND (reference sequence). This CDR3 contains 17 residues. V shed 4 bases, J shed 1 base, and the junction held 11 bases outside the gene matches. This sample stems from a study of T cell responses to AZD1222 COVID-19 vaccine. Study in general: Pooled together were second doses at about 4 or about 12 weeks.

Study-wide points: It should be noted that donors were predominantly white British and more often female, and clonal diversity was possibly underestimated.

Sequencing was performed with immunoSEQ multiplex PCR; in TCRdb, only in-frame clones are kept and a portion is missing. Of fewer than 200,000 clones detected, almost 95% appear once; the ten largest clones hold about 10%. The chain carries TRBV19 and TRBJ1-1; TRBD1 agrees at 8 bases. Sequenced here: peripheral blood, sampled on day 0 of AZD1222 vaccination. The clonotype was recovered from an adult in good health. CDR3 bases: TGTGCCAGTAGTACCCATCTCGGACAGGGCGCGAACACTGAAGCTTTCTTT. Translated, it gives CASSTHLGQGANTEAFF.